This T cell receptor beta chain was recorded in a study of blood T cells in healthy people across ages (dated by TCRdb to between 2014 and 2016). In the study overall: In model experiments, template switching captured roughly one uniquely barcoded TCR beta cDNA molecule for every two T cells. The study measured age-related changes in TCR beta repertoire diversity using deep sequencing normalized with unique cDNA molecular identifiers. To avoid experimental bias, donors of different ages were distributed randomly across sequencing lanes. For two donors (one aged 18 to 30 and one aged 80 or older), the study analyzed two additional independent replicas of 1 million unique cDNA reads from the same blood draw. Four age groups were formed from the donors: young (average approximately 16 years), middle-aged (approximately 42), aged (about 62) and long-lived (more than 75). The paper as a whole reports these results and caveats: Compared with the aged group, the long-lived group had more naive CD4+ T cells, fewer expanded clones and increased TCR diversity, suggesting age selection. Since profiling was done on bulk unsorted PBMCs, naive and antigen-experienced compartments could not be conclusively compared. As age increased, observed TCR beta diversity per million T cells dropped in a roughly linear way, and a significant reduction was already evident by age 40. Estimates of total diversity from one million sequenced T cells were regarded as lower bounds and underestimates. Because the CMV infection status of the donors was unknown, age-related changes in expanded clonotypes may potentially have been confounded. A strong correlation was found between observed TCR beta diversity and the percentage of naive T cells measured by flow cytometry.

This clonotype showed up just a few times. Its antigen target is currently unknown. No base quality values were provided; no much bigger clone lies one nucleotide off. Relative to germline, V is missing 0 bases and J is missing 11 bases, with 11 bases of the junction outside any gene match. CDR1 and CDR2, per the germline V gene, are SGHVS and FNYEAQ. The CDR3 starts with the cysteine, ends with the phenylalanine, and has 16 residues. Only the CDR3 part of the read is kept: 48 bases, read in frame from the first base. Preparation of the library involved 5' RACE. For sequencing, an Illumina HiSeq 2500 was employed. The second PCR ran for about 7 to 11 cycles and used a J-beta primer mix along with a sample-barcoded 5' primer. Each TCR beta cDNA molecule received a unique molecular identifier from a template-switch 5' adaptor carrying 12 random nucleotides. Each sample yielded at least 3 million CDR3-containing paired-end reads. First-strand cDNA synthesis was performed from all RNA using the Mint cDNA synthesis kit, with priming by a TRBC-specific oligonucleotide. Following uracil-DNA glycosylase treatment, a first 18-cycle PCR with universal primers M1SS and BC2_uni_R was performed on all cDNA. Per the source publication's procedure: Each sample was normalized by randomly selecting 1 million high-quality reads, each carrying a distinct molecular identifier. Reads sharing molecular identifiers were discarded rather than binned into consensus sequences. MiTCR, with a Q25 quality threshold and the strictest error-elimination algorithm, was used for CDR3 identification, clonotype clustering and error correction. Lower-bound total TCR beta diversity was estimated with a nonparametric unseen species model using Euler transformation. TCRdb took the public reads, trimmed them with fastp at Q25, ran MiXCR for clone calling and kept in-frame beta chains. Under each unique CDR3 protein, matching rows form one entry showing the most common genes and DNA. TCRdb assigned the V and J calls; the authors' analysis was not used. This sample holds 700,000 or so distinct CDR3 sequences; around 43% were observed only once. About 32% of the sample is taken by the ten largest.

The 35 to 40 donors, aged about 6 to 100 years, were systemically healthy Caucasian individuals from Russia. About 10 milliliters of peripheral blood were collected from each donor into EDTA-treated Vacutainer tubes. Ficoll-Paque density-gradient centrifugation was used to isolate PBMCs, with at least 6 million per sample. Total RNA, at least 6 micrograms per sample, was extracted from PBMCs with Trizol reagent. For every donor, flow cytometry on a PBMC aliquot measured the percentage of naive CD45RAhigh/CD27high T cells. The chain was built from TRBV7-6 and TRBJ2-5; TRBD1 lines up with 11 middle nucleotides. The sequence was obtained from an elderly man in good health. Sequenced: blood. The CDR3 reads as follows: CASSLAAGQGAGEQYF. The DNA sequence is given as TGTGCCAGCAGCTTAGCGGCCGGACAGGGGGCTGGGGAGCAGTACTTC.